The 26 T cell receptor beta chains below were found in one sample sequenced in a study of T-cell reconstitution after alpha-beta-depleted transplantation in children. This sample's TCRbeta library carried unique molecular identifier barcodes. One entry per CDR3 protein results from TCRdb running MiXCR on the PCR reads. The sample yields about 540,000 distinct CDR3 sequences, 15% to 20% seen once. Specimen: PBMCs from the stem cell graft donor, collected from the stem cell graft. These receptors were taken from a human donor who donated a stem cell graft to a child with acute lymphoblastic leukemia.

This rearrangement joins TRBV7-6 to TRBJ1-5; the D gene is possibly TRBD1 (5 bases). Per germline, CDR1 SGHVS and CDR2 FNYEAQ. The CDR3 length is 15 residues. Trimming stripped 8 bases from V and 1 base from J, with 15 bases between. DNA of the CDR3: TGTGCCAGCTCCCCGGGACTGTTGAGCAATCAGCCCCAGCATTTT. Its protein is CASSPGLLSNQPQHF.

This sequence joins TRBV2 and TRBJ2-1; TRBD2 agrees at 9 bases. The germline V gene encodes CDR1 SNHLY and CDR2 FYNNEI. The CDR3 consists of 16 residues. V shed 11 bases and J 9 bases; nucleotides not matched to a gene: 20. The CDR3 region has the DNA TGTGCCCTCTGCCCCGTTCGGGCTAGCGGGAAGAGTGAGCAGTTCTTC. Translation gives CALCPVRASGKSEQFF.

The chain recombines TRBV15 with TRBJ2-3; perhaps D is TRBD1 or TRBD2 (6 bases each). CDR3 length: 17 residues. The germline V gene has CDR1 LNHNV and CDR2 YYDKDF (reference sequence). Trimming stripped 3 bases from V and 6 bases from J, with 22 bases between. The CDR3 nucleotides read TGTGCCACCAGCAGGCCAAACGGGGGCGAGTCCCAGGATACGCAGTATTTT. This gives the protein CATSRPNGGESQDTQYF.

The chain combines TRBV4-1 with TRBJ2-3; 7 bases map to TRBD2. The CDR3 contains 14 residues. Germline CDR1 is MGHRA and CDR2 is YSYEKL. V shed 1 base and J 4 bases; nucleotides not matched to a gene: 2. The CDR3 protein is CASSQVGGADTQYF. The CDR3 DNA follows: TGCGCCAGCAGCCAAGTGGGGGGGGCAGATACGCAGTATTTT.

DNA for the CDR3: TGTGCCAGCAGCCAAGATCCCGGCAGCGGGAGGGCCACCGGGGAGCTGTTTTTT. It yields the protein CASSQDPGSGRATGELFF. This chain uses TRBV14 with TRBJ2-2, with TRBD2 matching over 10 bases. The CDR3 runs to 18 residues. Germline V gene sequence: CDR1 SGHDN, CDR2 FVKESK. The V segment lost 0 bases and the J segment 4 bases; nucleotides outside the gene matches: 8.

The chain recombines TRBV5-1 with TRBJ2-3, with D perhaps TRBD1 or TRBD2 (5 bases each). This CDR3 is built from 15 residues. The germline V gene encodes CDR1 SGHRS and CDR2 YFSETQ. V was trimmed by 4 bases and J by 2 bases, leaving 14 bases between them. Here the CDR3 DNA reads TGCGCCAGCAGCCTAGGGGAGAGGTACACAGATACGCAGTATTTT. This gives the protein CASSLGERYTDTQYF.

This chain uses TRBV7-9 with TRBJ1-2, with D uncertain. Germline V gene data show CDR1 as SEHNR and CDR2 as FQNEAQ (reference sequence). Trimming removed 1 base at V and 2 bases at J, with 14 bases between. This CDR3 has 16 residues. The CDR3 here is CASSLGGVGLNYGYTF. The CDR3 DNA reads as TGTGCCAGCAGCTTAGGTGGGGTGGGCTTGAACTATGGCTACACCTTC.

This clonotype was seen many times. J is TRBJ2-1 and V is TRBV5-1; 10 bases match TRBD2. V was clipped by 4 bases and J by 1 base; unmatched bases: 8. The CDR3 has 17 residues. The germline V gene encodes CDR1 SGHRS and CDR2 YFSETQ. The CDR3 reads CASSRLAGESSYNEQFF. CDR3 DNA sequence: TGCGCCAGCAGCCGGCTAGCGGGAGAGTCATCCTACAATGAGCAGTTCTTC.

This clonotype was seen a few times. The gene calls are TRBV5-5 and TRBJ2-7, with D perhaps matching TRBD1 or TRBD2 (5 bases each). The CDR3 length is 18 residues. The ends were cut back, 4 bases at V and 5 bases at J, with 28 bases in the middle. Germline V gives CDR1 SGHKS, CDR2 YYEKEE (reference sequence). CDR3 loop: CASSSLTMYGTGGHEQYF. The CDR3 DNA follows: TGTGCCAGCAGCAGCCTAACCATGTACGGGACGGGTGGCCACGAGCAGTACTTC.

The sample holds a few counts of this clonotype. The V and J genes are TRBV24-1 and TRBJ2-5; 8 bases map to TRBD2. Germline trimming cut 9 bases from V and 4 bases from J; bases unmatched to any gene: 6. Per germline, CDR1 KGHDR and CDR2 SFDVKD. CDR3 length equals 13 residues. CDR3: CATSGGISETQYF. Written as DNA, the CDR3 is TGTGCCACCTCGGGGGGGATCTCAGAGACCCAGTACTTC.

This clonotype turned up a few times. The V gene is TRBV20-1, the J gene TRBJ2-3; maybe TRBD2 (6 bases). CDR1 DFQATT and CDR2 SNEGSKA come from the germline V gene (reference sequence). This CDR3 is built from 13 residues. V was trimmed by 6 bases and J by 6 bases, leaving 16 bases between them. CDR3 in DNA: TGCAGTGCCGTCGGGACTCTCGGGGATACGCAGTATTTT. Protein product: CSAVGTLGDTQYF.

The chain is built from TRBV28 and TRBJ2-7; 8 bases map to TRBD1. CDR3 length: 14 residues. The ends lost 9 bases at V and 5 bases at J; junction bases unmatched: 12. Germline V gene sequence: CDR1 MDHEN, CDR2 SYDVKM. This chain's CDR3 is CASSTGGIRNEQYF. The CDR3 nucleotides read TGTGCCAGTAGCACAGGGGGGATTAGAAACGAGCAGTACTTC. Full variable domain (rest looked up from reference TRBV28 and TRBJ2-7): DVKVTQSSRYLVKRTGEKVFLECVQDMDHENMFWYRQDPGLGLRLIYFSYDVKMKEKGDIPEGYSVSREKKERFSLILESASTNQTSMYLCASSTGGIRNEQYFGPGTRLTVT.

This clonotype was seen once. The gene calls are TRBV5-1 and TRBJ2-7; tentatively, D is TRBD2 (6 bases). V lost 2 bases and J lost 2, with 11 bases in between. CDR1 is SGHRS, CDR2 YFSETQ, per germline. The CDR3 covers 14 residues. CDR3 amino acids: CASSFGGRTYEQYF. The CDR3 coding sequence is TGCGCCAGCAGCTTCGGGGGAAGAACCTACGAGCAGTACTTC. The whole variable domain, remainder taken from reference TRBV5-1 and TRBJ2-7, is KAGVTQTPRYLIKTRGQQVTLSCSPISGHRSVSWYQQTPGQGLQFLFEYFSETQRNKGNFPGRFSGRQFSNSRSEMNVSTLELGDSALYLCASSFGGRTYEQYFGPGTRLTVT.

The chain is built from TRBV4-2 and TRBJ2-7, with D perhaps assigned TRBD1 or TRBD2 (6 bases each). V dropped 2 bases and J dropped 7 bases, with 15 bases sitting between them. CDR3 length: 14 amino acids. In germline, CDR1 is LGHNA, CDR2 YNFKEQ. DNA for the CDR3: TGTGCCAGCAGCCAACTACAGGGTGCGGGGGAGCAGTACTTC. It yields the protein CASSQLQGAGEQYF.

This clonotype has a handful of counts. The J gene is TRBJ1-1, the V gene TRBV3-1; perhaps TRBD1 as D (6 bases). The CDR3 length is 14 residues. Germline values: CDR1 LGHDT, CDR2 YNNKEL (reference sequence). Trimming pared 2 bases from V and 3 bases from J, leaving 10 bases between. The CDR3 reads CASSQIQGYTEAFF. The CDR3 DNA sequence: TGTGCCAGCAGCCAAATACAGGGTTACACTGAAGCTTTCTTT.

This clonotype was detected a few times. The V call is TRBV29-1, the J call TRBJ1-4; D not certain. V was clipped by 4 bases and J by 5 bases, with 8 bases between them. This CDR3 region has 12 residues. Looked up from germline, CDR1 is SQVTM and CDR2 is ANQGSEA. The DNA of the CDR3 is TGCAGCGTTGTAGCGCCGAATGAAAAACTGTTTTTT. Its translation: CSVVAPNEKLFF.

The V call is TRBV12-3 or TRBV12-4, the J call TRBJ2-7; no clear D. V lost 6 bases, J lost 2 bases, and 8 bases lay in between. The CDR3 totals 12 residues. The CDR3: CASRHSPYEQYF. Here the CDR3 DNA reads TGTGCCAGCAGACATTCCCCCTACGAGCAGTACTTC.

The CDR3: CSVVISQGQPQHF. The CDR3 region has the DNA TGCAGCGTTGTAATCAGCCAGGGGCAGCCCCAGCATTTT. The genes are TRBV29-1 and TRBJ1-5, with D possibly being TRBD1 (6 bases). The germline V gene has CDR1 SQVTM and CDR2 ANQGSEA. The CDR3 contains 13 residues. Trimming left V 4 bases short and J 7 bases short, with 14 bases between.

There are a few counts of this clonotype. CDR3 DNA sequence: TGTGCCAGCAGCGTCGACAGGCAAGGCGGGGAGCTGTTTTTT. As protein: CASSVDRQGGELFF. This chain links TRBV7-9 with TRBJ2-2, with D possibly being TRBD1 (6 bases). V was shortened by 5 bases and J by 7 bases, with 14 bases between the two germline ends. The CDR3 extends over 14 amino acids. Per the germline V gene, CDR1 is SEHNR and CDR2 is FQNEAQ (reference sequence).

This clonotype was observed a few times. The V gene is TRBV28, the J gene TRBJ2-7; a weak D match, TRBD1 (6 bases). The CDR3 has 14 amino acids. In germline, CDR1 is MDHEN, CDR2 SYDVKM. Trimming took off 6 bases at V and 1 base at J, with 13 bases between the two ends. The CDR3 sequence: CASRPGTSSYEQYF. CDR3 coding DNA: TGTGCCAGCAGACCCGGGACATCTTCCTACGAGCAGTACTTC.

CDR3 residues: CSARPPTSGRTDTQYF. Written as DNA, the CDR3 is TGCAGTGCTAGGCCCCCGACTAGCGGGAGGACAGATACGCAGTATTTT. This rearrangement joins TRBV20-1 to TRBJ2-3, with 13 nucleotides matching TRBD2. Germline assignment: CDR1 DFQATT and CDR2 SNEGSKA (reference sequence). The CDR3 length is 16 residues. The V segment lost 3 bases and the J segment 3 bases; nucleotides outside the gene matches: 6.

This clonotype has a handful of counts. J is TRBJ2-7 and V is TRBV7-9, with D unclear. This CDR3 has 13 residues. Germline V gives CDR1 SEHNR, CDR2 FQNEAQ (reference sequence). Deletions cut 5 bases from V and 3 bases from J, with 11 bases between. DNA for the CDR3: TGTGCCAGCAGCCCCAGTACGAGCTACGAGCAGTACTTC. Its translation is CASSPSTSYEQYF. Together with reference TRBV7-9 and TRBJ2-7, the CDR3 gives the full variable domain: DTGVSQNPRHKITKRGQNVTFRCDPISEHNRLYWYRQTLGQGPEFLTYFQNEAQLEKSRLLSDRFSAERPKGSFSTLEIQRTEQGDSAMYLCASSPSTSYEQYFGPGTRLTVT.

This clonotype came up a few times. The chain employs TRBV28 and TRBJ1-2; possibly TRBD1 for D (5 bases). This CDR3 region has 14 residues. The germline V gene encodes CDR1 MDHEN and CDR2 SYDVKM. Trimming stripped 9 bases from V and 8 bases from J, with 22 bases between. The CDR3 DNA sequence: TGTGCCAGTTTATCTGGGGGTTTCTCCGGCGGCTACACCTTC. Translation gives CASLSGGFSGGYTF.

This clonotype has only a few counts. The chain's CDR3 is CASSLLGVGLRAFF. The CDR3 region has the DNA TGTGCCAGCAGTTTACTGGGGGTCGGGTTGAGGGCTTTCTTT. This sequence joins TRBV12-3 or TRBV12-4 and TRBJ1-1; a possible D gene is TRBD1 (5 bases). CDR3 length: 14 residues. Trimming took 2 bases from V and 11 from J, leaving 18 bases between them.

V gene TRBV7-9 combines with J gene TRBJ1-2; D not certain. The V end lost 0 bases, the J end lost 7 bases, and 15 bases lay between the germline ends. The CDR3 totals 15 residues. CDR1 SEHNR and CDR2 FQNEAQ come from the germline V gene (reference sequence). For the CDR3, the DNA is TGTGCCAGCAGCTTAGCGGAGGGTTTGGGAGGTGGCTACACCTTC. Its protein is CASSLAEGLGGGYTF.

This clonotype was picked up one time. V is TRBV6-1 and J is TRBJ2-7; D remains ambiguous. V was trimmed by 4 bases and J by 3 bases, leaving 19 bases between them. Germline values: CDR1 MNHNS, CDR2 SASEGT. The CDR3 covers 16 residues. Written as DNA, the CDR3 is TGTGCCAGCAGTGTAGGACGAGGTTCTTTTTTCTACGAGCAGTACTTC. Protein product: CASSVGRGSFFYEQYF.